Here is one TCR beta chain with its context. The sample belongs to a study of shared clonotypes between healthy human individuals. Deep was the level at which the assay was run. Original methodology: ImmunoSEQ yielded junction-only sequences lacking quality scores, so filtering differed. Only in-frame clones appear in the TCRdb table, and some are missing; sequencing was by immunoSEQ multiplex PCR. That table furnishes V, J and clone size, whereas the DNA furnished D and trimming. Here the sample spans roughly 1,500,000 clones, around 98.5% being singletons. The sample consisted of naive CD4+ T cells sorted from blood. Indicated subset: CD45RA+ positively selected. The sequence came from a man aged 25-40 years in good health.

The CDR3 DNA follows: TGTGCCAGCAGGGCGAGATTTCAGGGACTAGCAACTGCCGAGCAGTACTTC. Amino acids: CASRARFQGLATAEQYF. The rearrangement joins TRBV11-2 to TRBJ2-7; TRBD2 aligns across 9 bases. CDR1 and CDR2 (germline): SGHAT, FQNNGV. The CDR3 length is 17 residues. The ends lost 6 bases at V and 6 bases at J; junction bases unmatched: 18.